This T cell receptor beta chain came from a study of beta chain features in type 1 diabetes. Findings and limits, study-wide: Individuals with type 1 diabetes displayed fewer insertions and more deletions at VDJ junctions. Type 1 diabetes patients had TCRB CDR3s that were shorter (moderately but significantly so) in all four CD4+ subsets.

This clone occurred a few times. Its matching antigen is unknown. This sample also contains other DNA sequences that code for the same CDR3. Germline CDR1 reads SGHNT; CDR2 reads YYREEE (reference sequence). The CDR3 extends over 12 amino acids. The V end was cut by 0 bases, the J end by 5 bases, with 5 bases between. The sequenced template was cDNA made from the entire isolated RNA. Average reads for naive, central memory and regulatory T cell samples were 3.5 million to 4.5 million. Libraries were prepared by immunoSEQ multiplex PCR; TCRdb keeps only in-frame clonotypes and omits some of them. Of 500,000 to 700,000 clones listed, around a sixth are singletons.

The sequenced sample was naive CD4+ T cells from blood. The rearrangement uses TRBV5-4 and TRBJ2-5; D is unresolved. The receptor's source is a man in his late teens or twenties in good health. The CDR3 spells CASSLARETQYF. CDR3 nucleotides: TGTGCCAGCAGCTTGGCCAGGGAGACCCAGTACTTC.